The 26 T cell receptor beta chains presented below share a single source sample, sequenced in a study of T cells in Graves' hyperthyroidism and ophthalmopathy. TCR beta CDR3 sequences were amplified from RNA transcripts. HTBI primers were employed in a first-round RT-PCR of the TCR CDR3. TCRdb re-analysed the multiplex PCR reads in MiXCR, keeping a single row per CDR3 protein. Of around 690,000 distinct CDR3 sequences listed, 17% are singletons. The sample was blood. All receptors come from a man between 45 and 60 years old with Graves' hyperthyroidism.

This rearrangement joins TRBV28 to TRBJ1-5, with D hard to call. The germline V gene has CDR1 MDHEN and CDR2 SYDVKM. This CDR3 is 17 amino acids long. V was trimmed by 3 bases and J by 1 base, leaving 16 bases between them. This CDR3 is CASSFRQVTRSNQPQHF. In DNA form, the CDR3 reads TGTGCCAGCAGTTTCCGGCAGGTGACTAGGAGCAATCAGCCCCAGCATTTT.

This clonotype occurred a few times. The gene calls are TRBV20-1 and TRBJ2-7; 13 bases map to TRBD2. V shed 3 bases, J shed 7 bases, and the junction held 15 bases outside the gene matches. The CDR3 runs to 17 residues. The germline V gene has CDR1 DFQATT and CDR2 SNEGSKA (reference sequence). The CDR3 spells CSARDRTSGSGGGEQYF. CDR3 DNA: TGCAGTGCTAGGGATCGGACTAGCGGGAGCGGAGGTGGAGAGCAGTACTTC.

This clonotype was detected ten times or more. The chain links TRBV11-2 to TRBJ1-1; D not resolved. Trimming took 10 bases from V and 1 from J, leaving 10 bases between them. The germline gives CDR1 SGHAT, CDR2 FQNNGV. The CDR3 sequence is 12 residues long. CDR3 residues: CATSWGNTEAFF. Written as DNA, the CDR3 is TGTGCCACATCGTGGGGGAACACTGAAGCTTTCTTT.

In this sample, this clonotype turned up many times. The chain employs TRBV19 and TRBJ2-1; 7 nucleotides agree with TRBD2. The germline gives CDR1 LNHDA, CDR2 SQIVND (reference sequence). The CDR3 extends over 15 amino acids. The ends lost 5 bases at V and 2 bases at J; junction bases unmatched: 6. CDR3 amino acids: CASSVLAEAYNEQFF. In DNA, the CDR3 is TGTGCCAGTAGTGTGCTAGCGGAGGCCTACAATGAGCAGTTCTTC.

This clonotype was detected only a few times. This chain connects TRBV6-6 to TRBJ2-5; tentatively, D is TRBD1 (5 bases). With 2 bases removed from V and 1 base from J, the gap between germline ends came to 8 bases. Germline lookup yields CDR1 MNHNY and CDR2 SVGAGI (reference sequence). This CDR3 is 14 amino acids long. Written as DNA, the CDR3 is TGTGCCAGCAGTTACGTGCAGGGCCAAGAGACCCAGTACTTC. Its protein is CASSYVQGQETQYF.

This clonotype was seen a handful of times. J is TRBJ1-3 and V is TRBV4-1; D gene unclear. From germline, CDR1 is MGHRA and CDR2 YSYEKL. This CDR3 is built from 13 residues. With 0 bases removed from V and 11 bases from J, the gap between germline ends came to 11 bases. This chain's CDR3 is CASSQDPGFAIYF. The CDR3 DNA reads as TGCGCCAGCAGCCAAGATCCCGGGTTCGCCATATATTTT.

This clonotype was counted ten times or more. V gene TRBV11-2 combines with J gene TRBJ2-2, with 7 positions matching TRBD2. Germline assignment: CDR1 SGHAT and CDR2 FQNNGV. The CDR3 is 14 residues long. Germline trimming cut 6 bases from V and 5 bases from J; bases unmatched to any gene: 6. CDR3 nucleotide sequence: TGTGCCAGCAGAAAGACTAGCCTTACCGGGGAGCTGTTTTTT. As protein: CASRKTSLTGELFF.

Concerning this clonotype itself: One end of the junction does not line up with germline, which may come from a read error. This chain links TRBV9 with TRBJ2-7; 8 nucleotides agree with TRBD2. The CDR3 has 16 amino acids. Germline-derived CDR1 and CDR2 are SGDLS and YYNGEE. CDR3 bases: TGTGCCAGCAGCGTAGGAGACGGGAGGGCCTCCTCCGAGCAGTACTTC. It specifies CASSVGDGRASSEQYF.

The rearrangement uses TRBV4-2 and TRBJ1-1; 7 bases fit TRBD1. V trimming: 0 bases; J trimming: 4 bases; junction bases outside the gene matches: 14. Germline CDR1 and CDR2: LGHNA and YNFKEQ. This CDR3 has 18 residues. CDR3 DNA: TGTGCCAGCAGCCAAGATCGACAGGGAAGAGTTGAGAGCACTGAAGCTTTCTTT. This sequence encodes CASSQDRQGRVESTEAFF.

This clonotype was recorded at least ten times. This sequence joins TRBV7-9 and TRBJ2-7; TRBD1 is a possible D gene (6 bases). The V gene's germline CDR1 is SEHNR and CDR2 FQNEAQ (reference sequence). Between the trimmed V and J ends, which lost 4 bases and 0 bases, there was a span of 10 bases. The CDR3 has 14 residues. In DNA form, the CDR3 reads TGTGCCAGCAGCTCCGGACAGCCCTCCTACGAGCAGTACTTC. Its translation is CASSSGQPSYEQYF.

This clonotype was counted once. The CDR3 DNA reads as TGTGCCAGCAGCCGAAGACTAGCGGTACAAGAGACCCAGTACTTC. This gives the protein CASSRRLAVQETQYF. This chain connects TRBV7-2 to TRBJ2-5; TRBD2 aligns across 9 bases. The germline gives CDR1 SGHTA, CDR2 FQGNSA. With 5 bases clipped from V and 2 bases from J, the junction kept 6 bases outside the gene matches. This CDR3 spans 15 amino acids.

The chain has TRBV28 and TRBJ1-6, with no clear D. The CDR3 spans 15 residues. The germline V and J ends were trimmed by 6 bases and 0 bases, with 9 bases remaining between them. Germline V gene data show CDR1 as MDHEN and CDR2 as SYDVKM. CDR3 protein: CASSGRFSYNSPLHF. In DNA, the CDR3 is TGTGCCAGCAGCGGCCGTTTCTCCTATAATTCACCCCTCCACTTT.

This clonotype has at least ten counts. The V and J genes are TRBV28 and TRBJ2-1; TRBD2 aligns across 10 bases. The trim removed 8 bases at V and 5 bases at J, leaving 21 bases unmatched. The CDR3 has 19 residues. Germline CDR1 MDHEN, CDR2 SYDVKM. CDR3 DNA sequence: TGTGCCAGCGCCCTGCTAGCGGGAGTTACTTGGTACCCCCACAATGAGCAGTTCTTC. This encodes CASALLAGVTWYPHNEQFF.

This clonotype showed up many times. The rearrangement joins TRBV28 to TRBJ2-4; perhaps D is TRBD1 or TRBD2 (6 bases each). The CDR3 is made up of 17 amino acids. The germline CDR1 and CDR2 sequences are MDHEN and SYDVKM. V was clipped by 1 base and J by 3 bases, with 16 bases between them. This CDR3 reads CASSLLYPGEDKNIQYF. CDR3 bases: TGTGCCAGCAGTTTATTATATCCAGGGGAGGACAAAAACATTCAGTACTTC.

This clonotype was detected many times. The chain couples TRBV2 to TRBJ2-5; D unclear. Deletions cut 2 bases from V and 2 bases from J, with 9 bases between. The CDR3 loop spans 14 amino acids. CDR1 and CDR2 (germline): SNHLY, FYNNEI. The CDR3 DNA sequence: TGTGCCAGCAGTGAATGGACCCGTCAAGAGACCCAGTACTTC. Translated: CASSEWTRQETQYF.

This clonotype occurred many times. This sequence joins TRBV27 and TRBJ2-1; perhaps TRBD2 as D (6 bases). The CDR3 runs to 12 residues. The V gene's germline CDR1 is MNHEY and CDR2 SMNVEV (reference sequence). The V end lost 6 bases, the J end lost 3 bases, and 6 bases lay between the germline ends. Written as DNA, the CDR3 is TGTGCCAGCAGGGGAGGCTACAATGAGCAGTTCTTC. Translation gives CASRGGYNEQFF.

The gene calls are TRBV7-3 and TRBJ2-7; no firm D call. The CDR3 runs 15 residues. Looked up from germline, CDR1 is SGHTA and CDR2 is FQGTGA. Trimming shortened V by 1 base and J by 1 base, and 11 bases separated the two germline ends. CDR3 region: CASSLKPERSYEQYF. CDR3 in DNA: TGTGCCAGCAGCTTAAAACCGGAAAGATCCTACGAGCAGTACTTC.

This clonotype came up many times. The chain employs TRBV10-2 and TRBJ1-4; 7 bases map to TRBD1. Germline CDR1 reads WSHSY; CDR2 reads SAAADI. The CDR3 is made up of 16 amino acids. The junction had 3 bases not matched to a gene; V was cut back by 2 bases and J by 0 bases. CDR3 DNA sequence: TGCGCCAGCAGTGAGGACAGGGTGGCAACTAATGAAAAACTGTTTTTT. Protein product: CASSEDRVATNEKLFF.

The table lists this clonotype with many counts. The rearrangement joins TRBV28 to TRBJ2-7; perhaps TRBD1 as D (6 bases). The ends were cut back, 7 bases at V and 2 bases at J, with 15 bases in the middle. Germline CDR1 is MDHEN and CDR2 is SYDVKM. The CDR3 spans 14 residues. The CDR3 DNA sequence: TGTGCCAGCACCCTCCGGGACAAGACCTACGAGCAGTACTTC. Its protein is CASTLRDKTYEQYF.

This clonotype appeared a few times. This chain uses TRBV6-1 with TRBJ1-2; D ambiguous. The CDR3 is made up of 15 amino acids. Germline V gene lookup returns CDR1 MNHNS and CDR2 SASEGT. V was cut by 2 bases and J by 4 bases, with 14 bases left in between. CDR3 DNA: TGTGCCAGCAGTGAATTTGTGGGCGGAGGCTATGGCTACACCTTC. Its translation: CASSEFVGGGYGYTF.

This clonotype was seen only a few times. The chain has TRBV15 and TRBJ2-1; 8 nucleotides match TRBD2. V dropped 4 bases and J dropped 2; count of bases not matched to a gene: 4. The germline gives CDR1 LNHNV, CDR2 YYDKDF (reference sequence). The CDR3 runs to 15 residues. Here the CDR3 DNA reads TGTGCCACCAGCAACTACGGGAGGGCCTACAATGAGCAGTTCTTC. Translating gives CATSNYGRAYNEQFF.

This chain links TRBV28 with TRBJ1-5; D not certain. V lost 10 bases to trimming and J lost 0 bases, with 7 bases between them. Germline V lookup: CDR1 MDHEN, CDR2 SYDVKM. The CDR3 totals 12 residues. The CDR3 here is CATVYSNQPQHF. The DNA for the CDR3 is TGTGCCACCGTCTATAGCAATCAGCCCCAGCATTTT.

This clonotype was seen many times. The V call is TRBV7-2, the J call TRBJ1-1; D is perhaps TRBD1 (5 bases). The ends were cut back, 1 base at V and 11 bases at J, with 11 bases in the middle. The length of the CDR3 is 12 residues. Germline lookup yields CDR1 SGHTA and CDR2 FQGNSA. CDR3 coding DNA: TGTGCCAGCAGCTTAGGGGGCGCGTCGGCTTTCTTT. This translates into CASSLGGASAFF.

The V and J genes are TRBV12-3 or TRBV12-4 and TRBJ2-1; D gene unclear. V lost 7 bases to trimming and J lost 8 bases, with 9 bases between them. CDR3 size: 11 residues. The CDR3 DNA follows: TGTGCCAGCACCCGGTGGTATGAGCAGTTCTTC. Translating gives CASTRWYEQFF.

CDR3 DNA: TGTGCCAGCAGCCCCCGTCAGGGAGCCTTCAATGAGCAGTTCTTC. This sequence encodes CASSPRQGAFNEQFF. The chain joins TRBV11-2 to TRBJ2-1; perhaps D is TRBD1 or TRBD2 (5 bases each). The CDR3 totals 15 residues. Deletions cut 5 bases from V and 6 bases from J, with 17 bases between. CDR1 and CDR2 (germline): SGHAT, FQNNGV.

This clonotype showed up just once. The junction and the germline gene differ at one end; a read error may be behind it. This sequence joins TRBV6-5 and TRBJ1-3; D ambiguous. Germline CDR1 reads MNHEY; CDR2 reads SVGAGI. The CDR3 contains 16 residues. The CDR3 is CASSYSVLRSGSTIYF. CDR3 bases: TGTGCCAGCAGTTACTCGGTCTTGAGATCTGGAAGCACCATATATTTT.